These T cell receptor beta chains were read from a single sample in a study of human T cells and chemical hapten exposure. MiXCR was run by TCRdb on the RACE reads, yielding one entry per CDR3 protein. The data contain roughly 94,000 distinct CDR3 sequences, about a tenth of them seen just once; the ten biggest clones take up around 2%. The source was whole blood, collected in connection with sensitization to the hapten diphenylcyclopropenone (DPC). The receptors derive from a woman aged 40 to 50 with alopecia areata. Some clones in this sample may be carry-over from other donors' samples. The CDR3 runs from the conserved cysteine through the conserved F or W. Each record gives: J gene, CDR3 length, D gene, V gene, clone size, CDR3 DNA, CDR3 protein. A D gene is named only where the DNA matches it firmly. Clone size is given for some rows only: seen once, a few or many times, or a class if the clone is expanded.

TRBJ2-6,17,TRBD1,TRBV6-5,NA,TGTGCCAGCAGCAGACGACAGGGGTACTCTGGGGCCAACGTCCTGACTTTC,CASSRRQGYSGANVLTF
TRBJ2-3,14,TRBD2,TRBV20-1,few,TGCAGTGCTAGCGCGGGAGTTTGGGCAGATACGCAGTATTTT,CSASAGVWADTQYF
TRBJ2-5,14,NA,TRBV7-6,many,TGTGCCAGCAGCCTAGACCCGGGGACAGAGACCCAGTACTTC,CASSLDPGTETQYF
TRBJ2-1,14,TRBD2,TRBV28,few,TGTGCCAGCGCCCCGTCGCTAGCGGGAGGTGAGCAGTTCTTC,CASAPSLAGGEQFF
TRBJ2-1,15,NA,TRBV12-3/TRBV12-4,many,TGTGCCAGCAGTCCCCCCGGGCCCGTAGGGAATGAGCAGTTCTTC,CASSPPGPVGNEQFF
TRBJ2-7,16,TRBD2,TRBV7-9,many,TGTGCCAGCTCAGGAGGGTCAGCGGGAGAATACGAAGAGCAGTACTTC,CASSGGSAGEYEEQYF
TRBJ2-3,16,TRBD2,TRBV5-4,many,TGTGCCAGCAGCTTGAGTACGAGCGGGAGGGGGGATACGCAGTATTTT,CASSLSTSGRGDTQYF
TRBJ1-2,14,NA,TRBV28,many,TGTGCCAGCAGAGGGGGACAAGAGAGTGATGGCTACACCTTC,CASRGGQESDGYTF
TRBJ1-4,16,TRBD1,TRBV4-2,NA,TGTGCCAGCAGCCAAGCTACCGGGACAGGGGACGTCAGACTGTTTTTT,CASSQATGTGDVRLFF
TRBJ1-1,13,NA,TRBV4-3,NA,TGCGCCAGCAGCCAAGATTGGGAGGGGCAGGCTTTCTTT,CASSQDWEGQAFF
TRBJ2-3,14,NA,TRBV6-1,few,TGTGCCAGCAGTGAAGTTCCCCACATAGATACGCAGTATTTT,CASSEVPHIDTQYF
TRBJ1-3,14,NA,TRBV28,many,TGTGCCAGCAGTTTCGGGACGGTCGGAAACACCATATATTTT,CASSFGTVGNTIYF
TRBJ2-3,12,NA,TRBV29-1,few,TGCAGCGTTGAAGATAGGCGGGCGCGGGAGTATTTT,CSVEDRRAREYF
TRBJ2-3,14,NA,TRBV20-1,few,TGCAGTGCTGGGGGGCCAGGGAGCACAGATACGCAGTATTTT,CSAGGPGSTDTQYF
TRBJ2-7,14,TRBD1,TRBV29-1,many,TGCAGCGTTTGGACAGGGGGCGGTTGGTACGAGCAGTACTTC,CSVWTGGGWYEQYF
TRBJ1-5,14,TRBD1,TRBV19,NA,TGTGCCAGTAGTATTGGACAGGGTTTAAATCCCCAGCATTTT,CASSIGQGLNPQHF
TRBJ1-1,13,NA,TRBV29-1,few,TGCAGCGTACACAGCGCGGTGGTCACTGAAGCTTTCTTT,CSVHSAVVTEAFF
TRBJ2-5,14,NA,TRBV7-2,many,TGTGCCAGCAGCTTAGGCGGGTCACAAGAGACCCAGTACTTC,CASSLGGSQETQYF
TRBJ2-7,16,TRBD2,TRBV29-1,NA,TGCAGCGTTCTATCCCTCGGCGGGAGGGGGGACTACGAGCAGTACTTC,CSVLSLGGRGDYEQYF
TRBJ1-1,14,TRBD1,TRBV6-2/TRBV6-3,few,TGTGCCAGCAGGGACAGGGGAGGAGAAACTGAAGCTTTCTTT,CASRDRGGETEAFF
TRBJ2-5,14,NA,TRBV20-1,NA,TGCAGTGCCCCCCGTCCTGGGGAGCAAGAGACCCAGTACTTC,CSAPRPGEQETQYF
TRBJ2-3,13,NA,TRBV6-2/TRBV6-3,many,TGTGCCAGCAGTTACGGGACCACAGATACGCAGTATTTT,CASSYGTTDTQYF
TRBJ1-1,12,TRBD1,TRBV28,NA,TGTGCCAGCAGTTCAAACAGGGGTGAAGCTTTCTTT,CASSSNRGEAFF
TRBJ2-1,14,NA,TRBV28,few,TGTGCCAGCAGGGCCCCTGACCTCTACAATGAGCAGTTCTTC,CASRAPDLYNEQFF
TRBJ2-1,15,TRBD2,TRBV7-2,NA,TGTGCCAGCAGCCCCGTAGCGGGAATAGAGAGTGAGCAGTTCTTC,CASSPVAGIESEQFF
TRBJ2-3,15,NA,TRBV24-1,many,TGTGCCACCAGTGATCCGGGGGTCCCCACAGATACGCAGTATTTT,CATSDPGVPTDTQYF
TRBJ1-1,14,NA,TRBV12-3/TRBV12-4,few,TGTGCCAGCAGTTTAGTACGGGAGAACACTGAAGCTTTCTTT,CASSLVRENTEAFF
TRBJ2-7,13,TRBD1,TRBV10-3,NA,TGTGCCATCAGTGAGTCGACAGGGCGCGAGCAGTACTTC,CAISESTGREQYF
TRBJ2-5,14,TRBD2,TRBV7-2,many,TGTGCCAGCAGCGGGACTAGCGGGGTGGAGACCCAGTACTTC,CASSGTSGVETQYF
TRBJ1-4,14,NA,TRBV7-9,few,TGTGCCAGCAGCTTACCCCCAACTAATGAAAAACTGTTTTTT,CASSLPPTNEKLFF
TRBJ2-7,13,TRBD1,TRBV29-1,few,TGCAGCGTGGCGGGACAGGGAAGGGGTGAGCAGTACTTC,CSVAGQGRGEQYF
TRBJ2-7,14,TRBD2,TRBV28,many,TGTGCCAGCACCTTAACTAGCGGGAGTACGAAGCAGTACTTC,CASTLTSGSTKQYF
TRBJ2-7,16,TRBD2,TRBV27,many,TGTGCCAGCAGTTTGGCAGGCGGGAGGCTCACCTACGAGCAGTACTTC,CASSLAGGRLTYEQYF
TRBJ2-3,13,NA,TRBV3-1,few,TGTGCCAGCAGCCGCTCCACCACAGATACGCAGTATTTT,CASSRSTTDTQYF
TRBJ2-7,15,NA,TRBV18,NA,TGTGCCAGCTCACCACTTGGTAAGGGGTCCTACGAGCAGTACTTC,CASSPLGKGSYEQYF
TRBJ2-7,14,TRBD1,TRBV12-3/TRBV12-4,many,TGTGCCAGCAGGACCACTGGGACAGGGGGCGAGCAGTACTTC,CASRTTGTGGEQYF
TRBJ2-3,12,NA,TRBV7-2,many,TGTGCCACAACGGGGAGCACAGATACGCAGTATTTT,CATTGSTDTQYF
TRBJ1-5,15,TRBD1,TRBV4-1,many,TGCGCCAGCAGCCAAGATAAGGGGGCAGGACAGCCCCAGCATTTT,CASSQDKGAGQPQHF
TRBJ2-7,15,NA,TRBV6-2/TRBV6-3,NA,TGTGCCAGCATGAGGAGGGACCCGAGCTCCTACGAGCAGTACTTC,CASMRRDPSSYEQYF
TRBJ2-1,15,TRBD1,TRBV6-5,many,TGTGCCAGCAGCGTGGACAGGGGGCGGTACAATGAGCAGTTCTTC,CASSVDRGRYNEQFF
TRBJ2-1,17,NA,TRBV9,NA,TGTGCCAGCAGCGCGGGAGCAGGCGTTAGGGGTTACAATGAGCAGTTCTTC,CASSAGAGVRGYNEQFF
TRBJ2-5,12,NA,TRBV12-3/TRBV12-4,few,TGTGCCAGCAGTACAGGGATTGAGACCCAGTACTTC,CASSTGIETQYF
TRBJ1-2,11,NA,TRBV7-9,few,TGTGCCAGCAGCTCGATGCGGGGCTACACCTTC,CASSSMRGYTF
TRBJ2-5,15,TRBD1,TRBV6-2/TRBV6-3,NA,TGTGCCAGCAGTACCTACTCACAGGGGAAAGAGACCCAGTACTTC,CASSTYSQGKETQYF
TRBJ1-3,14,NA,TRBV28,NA,TGTGCCAGCAGTTTATATGGGACTGGAAACACCATATATTTT,CASSLYGTGNTIYF
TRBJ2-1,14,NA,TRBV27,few,TGTGCCAGCAGCCGATACCCGACAGCGTATGAGCAGTTCTTC,CASSRYPTAYEQFF
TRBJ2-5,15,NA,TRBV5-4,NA,TGTGCCAGCAGCTTGATGGGCGGGACGGGTGAGACCCAGTACTTC,CASSLMGGTGETQYF
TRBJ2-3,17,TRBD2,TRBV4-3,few,TGCGCCAGCAGCCAAGATGCGCTAGCGGGACCCACAGATACGCAGTATTTT,CASSQDALAGPTDTQYF
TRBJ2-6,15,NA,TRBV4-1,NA,TGCGCCAGCAGCCAAAGGGTCTCTGGGGCCAACGTCCTGACTTTC,CASSQRVSGANVLTF
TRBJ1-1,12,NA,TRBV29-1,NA,TGCAGCGCCTTGAAGACGGGCACTGAAGCTTTCTTT,CSALKTGTEAFF
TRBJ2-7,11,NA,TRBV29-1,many,TGCAGCGGCACCGTGGCCTACGAGCAGTACTTC,CSGTVAYEQYF
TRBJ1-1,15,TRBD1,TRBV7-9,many,TGTGCCAGCAGCTTAGAGACAGGGGGCGGCACTGAAGCTTTCTTT,CASSLETGGGTEAFF
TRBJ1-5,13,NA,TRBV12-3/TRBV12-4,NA,TGTGCCAGCAGTTTCGGGGGAAATCAGCCCCAGCATTTT,CASSFGGNQPQHF
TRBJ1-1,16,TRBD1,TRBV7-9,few,TGTGCCAGCAGCACTGGGACAGGGGGCTCGGACACTGAAGCTTTCTTT,CASSTGTGGSDTEAFF
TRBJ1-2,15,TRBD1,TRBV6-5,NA,TGTGCCAGCAGTCTAATATCAGGACAGGGATATGGCTACACCTTC,CASSLISGQGYGYTF
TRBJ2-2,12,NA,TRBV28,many,TGTGCCAGCAGTCATCTCACCGGGGAGCTGTTTTTT,CASSHLTGELFF
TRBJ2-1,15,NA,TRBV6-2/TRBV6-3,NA,TGTGCCAGCAGTTACTCTGCCAGGCTTGCCAATGAGCAGTTCTTC,CASSYSARLANEQFF
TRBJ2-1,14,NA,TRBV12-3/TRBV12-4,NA,TGTGCCAGCAGGGTGACAGGCAGGGCGGGCGAGCAGTTCTTC,CASRVTGRAGEQFF
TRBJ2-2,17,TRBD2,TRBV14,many,TGTGCCAGCAGTCCCAGGACTAGCCGGGATTACACCGGGGAGCTGTTTTTT,CASSPRTSRDYTGELFF